This section outlines one T cell receptor beta chain sequence together with its context. Its antigen is unidentified. The record originates from a study of graft-versus-host responses after intestinal transplantation. On the study more broadly: Multivisceral, liver-intestinal, or isolated intestinal grafts went to recipients. Once they had received anti-thymocyte globulin induction, all recipients took tacrolimus and steroids for approximately 3 years.

Study-wide points: Across patients carrying graft-donor T cell macrochimerism, allografts held high graft-versus-host to host-versus-graft clonal ratios.

TCRdb keeps only in-frame clones here, not all; method: immunoSEQ multiplex PCR. The sample lists tens of thousands of clones, roughly 91% occurring once. Germline CDR1 is MNHEY and CDR2 is SVGAGI. V was cut by 5 bases and J by 3 bases, with 8 bases left in between. The CDR3 extends over 13 amino acids. The specimen was unstimulated CD4+ T cells sorted from spleen or lymph node cells, collected before intestinal transplant. The V call is TRBV6-5, the J call TRBJ2-1; no definite D call. This receptor was identified in a human donor who received an intestinal transplant. This chain's CDR3 is CASSNTNYNEQFF. The CDR3, as DNA: TGTGCCAGCAGTAATACTAACTACAATGAGCAGTTCTTC.